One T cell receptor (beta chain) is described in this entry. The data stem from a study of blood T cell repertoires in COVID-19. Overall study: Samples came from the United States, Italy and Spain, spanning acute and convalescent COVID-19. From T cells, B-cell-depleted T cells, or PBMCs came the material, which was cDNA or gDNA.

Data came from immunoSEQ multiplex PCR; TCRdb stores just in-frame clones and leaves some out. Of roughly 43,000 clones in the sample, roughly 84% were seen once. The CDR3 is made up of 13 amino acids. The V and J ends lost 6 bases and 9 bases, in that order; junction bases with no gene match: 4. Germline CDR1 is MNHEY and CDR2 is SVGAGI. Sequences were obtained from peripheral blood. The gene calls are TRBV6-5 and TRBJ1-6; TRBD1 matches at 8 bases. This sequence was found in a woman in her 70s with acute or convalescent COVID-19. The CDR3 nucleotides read TGTGCCAGCAGGACAGGGGCGAGTTCACCCCTCCACTTT. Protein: CASRTGASSPLHF.